Detailed here is one T cell receptor (beta chain). What it binds is not known. This sample was included in a study of shared clonotypes between healthy human individuals. The ends lost 2 bases at V and 0 bases at J; junction bases unmatched: 3. The CDR3 totals 15 residues. CDR1 is MDHEN, CDR2 SYDVKM, per germline. An assay was performed, and its level was deep. Once extracted for a subset, genomic DNA was divided evenly among several immunoSEQ plates. Clones were sequenced by immunoSEQ multiplex PCR, and TCRdb holds only the in-frame ones, with some missing. This repertoire shows 2 million to 3 million clones, under 95% found once; its top ten account for 0.36%. General observations from the study: In this cohort, only blood was sampled, and tissue repertoires likely differ. Clonotypes shared by all four sorted-subset donors had higher generation probabilities than non-shared clonotypes.

The source of this sequence is a man between 18 and 29 years old in good health. Some clones in this sample may be carry-over from other donors' samples. The chain employs TRBV28 and TRBJ2-7, with TRBD2 matching 8 bases. Sequenced sample: naive CD4+ T cells from PBMCs. Subset described: CD45RA+ positively selected. CDR3 nucleotides: TGTGCCAGCAGTTTACGCGGGAGGCCCTCCTACGAGCAGTACTTC. Residues: CASSLRGRPSYEQYF.